Reported below is one TCR beta chain. The study ran its PCR with 60 Vbeta and 13 Jbeta primers. Assay: immunoSEQ multiplex PCR; the TCRdb copy retains only in-frame clones and omits some. The sample has over 150,000 clones; around 81% are singletons. These data come from a study of cytomegalovirus exposure and HLA in healthy donors. Germline V CDR1 and CDR2: MNHNS, SASEGT. The CDR3 extends over 14 amino acids. Trimming at V came to 5 bases and at J to 4 bases, leaving 5 bases not matched to a gene. What was sequenced was PBMCs. The rearrangement links TRBV6-1 to TRBJ2-3; 8 nucleotides agree with TRBD2. This clonotype was obtained from a woman aged 45-65 years in good health and CMV-seronegative. As DNA, the CDR3 is TGTGCCAGCAGTTGGACTAGCTTCGCAGATACGCAGTATTTT. It yields the protein CASSWTSFADTQYF.